Listed below are T cell receptor beta chains from one sample, sequenced in a study of control samples from healthy donors and cancer patients. The repertoire was sequenced with immunoSEQ multiplex PCR; TCRdb's copy has only in-frame clones and lacks some. The top ten clones hold 20% to 25% of a sample with 8,500 to 11,000 clones, under 95% of them seen once. Material: PBMCs. These receptors all stem from a man aged 55-75 years with colorectal cancer. CDR3s include the opening cysteine and the closing phenylalanine or tryptophan. A D gene is named only where the DNA matches it firmly. Clone size is shown for a subset of rows, as once, few, many or a class of expanded clone.

len	j_gene	v_gene	d_gene	abundance	CDR3nt	CDR3aa
12	TRBJ1-2	TRBV28	-	-	TGTGCCAGCAGTTTAAACCGGTATGGCTACACCTTC	CASSLNRYGYTF
13	TRBJ1-5	TRBV19	-	-	TGTGCCAGTATGGGGGGGAACTATCAGCCCCAGCATTTT	CASMGGNYQPQHF
13	TRBJ2-2	TRBV6-4	-	-	TGTGCCAGCAGTGACAGGGACACCGGGGAGCTGTTTTTT	CASSDRDTGELFF
14	TRBJ2-7	TRBV3-1/TRBV3-2	TRBD1	-	TGTGCCAGCAGCCTTGGGACAGGGATGCTCGAGCAGTACTTC	CASSLGTGMLEQYF
16	TRBJ2-3	TRBV3-1/TRBV3-2	TRBD1	-	TGTGCCAGCAGCCATCCCGGACAGGGGTGCACAGATACGCAGTATTTT	CASSHPGQGCTDTQYF
13	TRBJ1-2	TRBV2	-	-	TGTGCCAGCAGGAATCGGACGGGCTATGGCTACACCTTC	CASRNRTGYGYTF
15	TRBJ1-1	TRBV19	-	-	TGTGCCAGTTTGGACCCTTCCAGGAGGCACACTGAAGCTTTCTTT	CASLDPSRRHTEAFF
12	TRBJ2-3	TRBV19	-	once	TGTGCCAGTAGTATCCAAGGAGATACGCAGTATTTT	CASSIQGDTQYF
14	TRBJ1-3	TRBV28	-	once	TGTGCCAGCCAGCAGGGAAGGGCTGGGAACACCATATATTTT	CASQQGRAGNTIYF
16	TRBJ2-7	TRBV18	TRBD2	once	TGTGCCAGCTCACCACCTCTAGCGGGGTCCCCCTACGAGCAGTACTTC	CASSPPLAGSPYEQYF
18	TRBJ2-4	TRBV7-9	TRBD2	-	TGTGCCAGCAGCCCCCCGTTGGCGGGGGGGCGATTGAAAAACATTCAGTACTTC	CASSPPLAGGRLKNIQYF
15	TRBJ1-2	TRBV7-8	TRBD1	few	TGTGCCAGCAGCCCCAGAACAGGGGGCGACGTTCGCTACACCTTC	CASSPRTGGDVRYTF
14	TRBJ2-1	TRBV10-3	TRBD2	-	TGTGCCTCCGAGCGGGGTGGGCCCTACAATGAGCAGTTCTTC	CASERGGPYNEQFF
12	TRBJ1-1	TRBV28	-	-	TGTGCCAGCATGGATCCCAACACTGAAGCTTTCTTT	CASMDPNTEAFF
16	TRBJ2-7	TRBV27	TRBD1	-	TGTGCCAGCAGTCTGGACCGGGACAGCCTAGCCTACGAGCAGTACTTC	CASSLDRDSLAYEQYF
13	TRBJ1-2	TRBV5-4	-	-	TGTGCCAGCAGCCCCGGGACACTCTATGGCTACACCTTC	CASSPGTLYGYTF
16	TRBJ2-7	TRBV6-2/TRBV6-3	-	-	TGTGCCAGCAGTTACACCGGTCCCAAGATTTTCAACGAGCAGTACTTC	CASSYTGPKIFNEQYF
13	TRBJ1-2	TRBV19	-	-	TGTGCCAGTAGTATAGACGGGGAAGGCGGCTACACCTTC	CASSIDGEGGYTF
18	TRBJ2-3	TRBV7-6	TRBD2	-	TGTGCCAGCAGCTTAAGAAGCGGGGGGTCGAAAAGCACAGATACGCAGTATTTT	CASSLRSGGSKSTDTQYF
13	TRBJ1-3	TRBV9	-	once	TGTGCCAGCAGCGTGGATTCTGGAAACACCATATATTTT	CASSVDSGNTIYF
16	TRBJ1-6	TRBV19	TRBD1	-	TGTGCCAGTAGTATCACAGGGGGCTCCTATAATTCACCCCTCCACTTT	CASSITGGSYNSPLHF
14	TRBJ1-1	TRBV19	-	once	TGTGCCAGTAGTAGGTCAGGGACGAACGCTGAAGCTTTCTTT	CASSRSGTNAEAFF
13	TRBJ1-3	TRBV7-2	TRBD1	-	TGTGCCAGCAGCCGAGGGGGCCGAAACACCATATATTTT	CASSRGGRNTIYF
13	TRBJ2-5	TRBV7-2	-	-	TGTGCCAGCAGCTCCCGGGCTCAAGAGACCCAGTACTTC	CASSSRAQETQYF
15	TRBJ1-6	TRBV9	TRBD1	-	TGTGCCAGCAGCGTAGTACCAGGGGGGGTTCCGACCCTCCACTTT	CASSVVPGGVPTLHF
14	TRBJ2-3	TRBV7-9	-	-	TGTGCCAGCAGCTTAGCAGAAGGATCTCTAACGCAGTATTTT	CASSLAEGSLTQYF
19	TRBJ2-1	TRBV9	TRBD2	-	TGTGCCAGCAGCGTAGGGGGACTAGCACCCAAGACTGGCTACAATGAGCAGTTCTTC	CASSVGGLAPKTGYNEQFF
18	TRBJ2-6	TRBV4-3	TRBD2	-	TGCGCCAGCAGCTCCACTAGCGGGGCTGACTCTGGGGCCAACGTCCTGACTTTC	CASSSTSGADSGANVLTF
16	TRBJ2-1	TRBV19	-	-	TGTGCCAGTAGTATAGATTGGGGGGGCCTATCACGTGAGCAGTTCTTC	CASSIDWGGLSREQFF
17	TRBJ1-3	TRBV3-1/TRBV3-2	-	once	TGTGCCAGCAGCCAAGATGGCAGCATCGTCTTTGGAAACACCATATATTTT	CASSQDGSIVFGNTIYF
14	TRBJ1-3	TRBV5-5	-	-	TGTGCCAGCAGCTTGGACAGCGACTTAGGCACCATATATTTT	CASSLDSDLGTIYF
16	TRBJ1-1	TRBV4-1	-	-	TGCGCCAGCAGCCATGAATTAGGTGGGGCGATCACTGAAGCTTTCTTT	CASSHELGGAITEAFF
16	TRBJ1-2	TRBV27	TRBD1	-	TGTGCCAGCAGGACCGGGACAGGGGTAGCTGGCTATGGCTACACCTTC	CASRTGTGVAGYGYTF
13	TRBJ1-2	TRBV13	-	-	TGTGCCAGCAGCTTAGGTGTGGCAAATGGCTACACCTTC	CASSLGVANGYTF
13	TRBJ1-1	TRBV5-1	-	once	TGCGCCAGCAGCCCGCAATTGCCCACTGAAGCTTTCTTT	CASSPQLPTEAFF
14	TRBJ1-2	TRBV6-1	-	-	TGTGCCAGCAGTGAAGATGGGCTTAACTATGGCTACACCTTC	CASSEDGLNYGYTF
15	TRBJ1-1	TRBV4-1	TRBD1	-	TGCGCCAGCAGCCAAGGGTACAGGGGGAACACTGAAGCTTTCTTT	CASSQGYRGNTEAFF
18	TRBJ1-6	TRBV28	TRBD1	-	TGTGCCAGCAGTTTTTGGGGGGTAAGACAGGGAAGGCAGCTTCCCCTCCACTTT	CASSFWGVRQGRQLPLHF
15	TRBJ1-1	TRBV15	TRBD1	once	TGTGCCACCAGCAGAGTTGGCAGGGGGCCCAATGAAGCTTTCTTT	CATSRVGRGPNEAFF
14	TRBJ2-1	TRBV19	-	-	TGTGCCAGTAGTATCGCAACAGACTACAATGAGCAGTTCTTC	CASSIATDYNEQFF
13	TRBJ1-3	TRBV6-1	-	-	TGTGCCAGCAGTGAAGCCTTCGTGGGCACCATATATTTT	CASSEAFVGTIYF
13	TRBJ1-3	TRBV6-6	-	-	TGTGCCAGCACCTCACATTCTGGAAACACCATATATTTT	CASTSHSGNTIYF
15	TRBJ2-6	TRBV2	TRBD1	-	TGTGCCAGCAGTCCCGACAGGGCCGGGGCCAACGTCCTGACTTTC	CASSPDRAGANVLTF
14	TRBJ2-5	TRBV5-4	TRBD2	-	TGTGCCAGCAGCTTGGGGACTAGCGACGAGACCCAGTACTTC	CASSLGTSDETQYF
15	TRBJ2-7	TRBV5-1	-	-	TGCGCCAGCAGCTTGTACGGGGGTCCTGGGGACGAGCAGTACTTC	CASSLYGGPGDEQYF
17	TRBJ1-6	TRBV28	-	-	TGTGCCAGCAGTTCTTACAAGACTCGCTCCTATAATTCACCCCTCCACTTT	CASSSYKTRSYNSPLHF
13	TRBJ1-6	TRBV4-2	-	-	TGTGCCAGCAGCCAAGTGACTGATTCACCCCTCCACTTT	CASSQVTDSPLHF
17	TRBJ2-2	TRBV9	TRBD2	-	TGTGCCAGCAGCTCTGGGACTAGCTCTCTGGGGACCGGGGAGCTGTTTTTT	CASSSGTSSLGTGELFF
15	TRBJ1-3	TRBV3-1/TRBV3-2	-	once	TGTGCCAGCAGCCCTTCCTTTCACTCTGGAAACACCATATATTTT	CASSPSFHSGNTIYF
13	TRBJ1-2	TRBV9	TRBD1	-	TGTGCCAGCAGCGTAACAGGGGCATACGGCTACACCTTC	CASSVTGAYGYTF
15	TRBJ1-1	TRBV9	-	once	TGTGCCAGCAGCGTATCTAGTACTATGAACACTGAAGCTTTCTTT	CASSVSSTMNTEAFF
14	TRBJ2-7	TRBV11-2	-	-	TGTGCCAGCAGCCAACGGACAGTCCCCTACGAGCAGTACTTC	CASSQRTVPYEQYF
12	TRBJ1-2	TRBV2	-	-	TGTGCCAGCAGTGAGAGTGGGCCCTCATGCACCTTC	CASSESGPSCTF
12	TRBJ1-5	TRBV6-2/TRBV6-3	-	-	TGTGCCAGCAGTTACACTTATCAGCCCCAGCATTTT	CASSYTYQPQHF
19	TRBJ2-2	TRBV6-2/TRBV6-3	TRBD2	-	TGTGCCAGCAGTTACCTTGGACTAGCGGGGGGGCCGGGCACCGGGGAGCTGTTTTTT	CASSYLGLAGGPGTGELFF